This T cell receptor beta chain comes out of a study of CD8 T cells in ankylosing spondylitis (dated by TCRdb to about 2017). Regarding the research as a whole: The study profiled T cell receptor beta repertoires in healthy donors and ankylosing spondylitis patients to find disease-linked TCR variants. Samples of peripheral blood were taken, and for ankylosing spondylitis patients, synovial fluid was collected as well. In total, the full study cohort was made up of some 110 healthy donors and some 26 ankylosing spondylitis patients. The paper as a whole reports these results and caveats: According to the report, matched synovial fluid samples from ankylosing spondylitis patients were significantly enriched for the disease-linked clones. A TCR beta motif made up of several highly homologous amino acid variants appeared to be characteristic of blood from ankylosing spondylitis patients. Some TCR beta motif variants had previously been reported in synovial fluid and blood of reactive arthritis patients, which suggested common disease-initiation mechanisms. The disease-linked clones showed a CD8+ phenotype and occurred at relatively low frequencies in peripheral blood.

Turning to this clonotype: What this receptor recognizes is not known. Base quality data are lacking; no much larger clone is found one base away.

This sample was sequenced with an Illumina HiSeq 2500. Quantitative 5'-RACE with molecular barcodes was used to prepare TCR beta libraries. In the original analysis: To identify disease-linked TCR variants, a new computational method was used, one built on a probabilistic model of VDJ rearrangement. Starting from the raw public reads, TCRdb applied fastp trimming at Q25, assembled clones with MiXCR and retained in-frame beta chains. Entries that share a CDR3 protein sequence are merged under the most common genes and DNA. The V and J calls follow TCRdb's processing rather than the paper's. The sample table records approximately 220,000 distinct CDR3 sequences; about a sixth of these occur just once. Roughly 43% of the sample rests with the top ten. Cut back by 5 bases and 0 bases, the V and J ends lie 10 bases apart. CDR1 KGHDR and CDR2 SFDVKD were looked up in the germline V gene. The CDR3 sequence holds 15 residues, the cysteine and phenylalanine included. CDR3 DNA is the only sequence kept; it has 45 bases, read in frame from the first base.

The receptor was derived from a male donor with ankylosing spondylitis. Sequenced sample: blood, either unsorted or a sorted T cell fraction (not recorded which). The rearranged segments are TRBV24-1 and TRBJ2-1, with TRBD2 as a weak D call on 6 bases. The CDR3 protein: CATSGLGSSYNEQFF. The nucleotides read TGTGCCACCAGTGGACTCGGGAGCTCCTACAATGAGCAGTTCTTC.